The TCR beta chain described here comes from a study of human T cells and chemical hapten exposure. CDR3 length: 14 amino acids. V lost 6 bases and J 3 bases, leaving 12 bases between the germline ends. This clonotype was observed many times. Time point meaning: patch test 1, 2 weeks after DPC sensitization. As to treatment: therapeutic diphenylcyclopropenone sensitization with weekly scalp DPC. MiXCR was run by TCRdb on the RACE reads, yielding one entry per CDR3 protein. Among about 100,000 distinct CDR3 sequences listed, about 10% were seen once. The rearrangement uses TRBV12-3 or TRBV12-4 and TRBJ1-3; D call uncertain. This sequence was found in a man in his forties with alopecia areata. Some clones in this sample may be carry-over from other donors' samples. The sequences come from whole blood, collected in connection with sensitization to the hapten diphenylcyclopropenone (DPC). CDR3 loop: CASSHDSGGNTIYF. The CDR3 DNA reads as TGTGCCAGCAGCCATGACTCAGGTGGAAACACCATATATTTT.